These T cell receptor beta chains were read from a single sample in a study of blood T cell repertoires in COVID-19. Produced via immunoSEQ multiplex PCR; TCRdb's table is partial and in-frame only. The repertoire has about 160,000 clones, about 81% of them found once; the top ten carry about a tenth. Sequencing used peripheral blood. These receptor sequences come from a human donor in a cohort sampled during active COVID-19. Both conserved end residues are part of each CDR3. Fields, in order: J gene, V gene, clone size, D gene, CDR3 DNA, CDR3 protein. D genes are given only for firm matches. Only some rows state a clone size, as once, few, many or a class for expanded clones.

j_call: TRBJ1-6; v_call: TRBV27; clone_size: -; d_call: -; cdr3_nt: TGTGCCAGCAGTCCAGGGGTAAATTCACCCCTCCACTTT; cdr3_aa: CASSPGVNSPLHF
j_call: TRBJ1-5; v_call: TRBV11-2; clone_size: -; d_call: -; cdr3_nt: TGTGCCAGCAGCTTTTTTTCCGATCAGCCCCAGCATTTT; cdr3_aa: CASSFFSDQPQHF
j_call: TRBJ2-7; v_call: TRBV30; clone_size: -; d_call: TRBD1; cdr3_nt: TGTGCCTGGGATACAGGGGGGCGGTCCTACGAGCAGTACTTC; cdr3_aa: CAWDTGGRSYEQYF
j_call: TRBJ2-5; v_call: TRBV19; clone_size: -; d_call: TRBD1; cdr3_nt: TGTGCCAGTAGGGGACAGGGGGCTTACCAAGAGACCCAGTACTTC; cdr3_aa: CASRGQGAYQETQYF
j_call: TRBJ1-1; v_call: TRBV29-1; clone_size: -; d_call: TRBD1; cdr3_nt: TGCAGCGCTGGGAGGACAGGGCGAAACACTGAAGCTTTCTTT; cdr3_aa: CSAGRTGRNTEAFF
j_call: TRBJ1-2; v_call: TRBV4-1; clone_size: -; d_call: TRBD1; cdr3_nt: TGCGCCAGCAGCCTCCGGACAGGGGGAGACTATGGCTACACCTTC; cdr3_aa: CASSLRTGGDYGYTF
j_call: TRBJ2-2; v_call: TRBV7-3; clone_size: -; d_call: -; cdr3_nt: TGTGCCAGCAGCCCAGGGTCCGGGGAGCTGTTTTTT; cdr3_aa: CASSPGSGELFF
j_call: TRBJ2-4; v_call: TRBV20-1; clone_size: few; d_call: -; cdr3_nt: TGCAGTGCAGGAGAAAACATTCAGTACTTC; cdr3_aa: CSAGENIQYF
j_call: TRBJ1-4; v_call: TRBV6-5; clone_size: -; d_call: TRBD1; cdr3_nt: TGTGCCAGCAGTTACGAGGGGGCCCATAATGAAAAACTGTTTTTT; cdr3_aa: CASSYEGAHNEKLFF
j_call: TRBJ1-2; v_call: TRBV7-9; clone_size: many; d_call: -; cdr3_nt: TGTGCCAGCAGCCCCGAGGGTGGAGGCTACACCTTC; cdr3_aa: CASSPEGGGYTF
j_call: TRBJ2-1; v_call: TRBV3-1/TRBV3-2; clone_size: once; d_call: TRBD2; cdr3_nt: TGTGCCAGCAGTCCCGGCGGGGGGGCCTTAAACGAGCAGTTCTTC; cdr3_aa: CASSPGGGALNEQFF
j_call: TRBJ2-7; v_call: TRBV30; clone_size: once; d_call: TRBD1; cdr3_nt: TGTGCCTGGAGTCCCCCATTTGGGACAGGGGGTACCTCCTACGAGCAGTACTTC; cdr3_aa: CAWSPPFGTGGTSYEQYF
j_call: TRBJ2-1; v_call: TRBV12-5; clone_size: -; d_call: TRBD2; cdr3_nt: TGTGCTAGTGGACTGATACCGGGACTAGCGGGAAGAGGGGGTACCCATGAGCAGTTCTTC; cdr3_aa: CASGLIPGLAGRGGTHEQFF
j_call: TRBJ2-3; v_call: TRBV2; clone_size: -; d_call: TRBD2; cdr3_nt: TGTGCCAGCAGTGACGGCGGGGGGGGCACAGATACGCAGTATTTT; cdr3_aa: CASSDGGGGTDTQYF
j_call: TRBJ1-4; v_call: TRBV7-9; clone_size: -; d_call: -; cdr3_nt: TGTGCCAGCGGCCTGGGGTGGGGCAATGAAAAACTGTTTTTT; cdr3_aa: CASGLGWGNEKLFF
j_call: TRBJ2-5; v_call: TRBV3-1/TRBV3-2; clone_size: once; d_call: -; cdr3_nt: TGTGCCAGCAGCCAAGCTTTTAGGCGGGGCAAGCAAGAGACCCAGTACTTC; cdr3_aa: CASSQAFRRGKQETQYF
j_call: TRBJ1-2; v_call: TRBV18; clone_size: -; d_call: -; cdr3_nt: TGTGCCAGCTCACCACGAGCAGCAGGCCTAAAGAATGGCTACACCTTC; cdr3_aa: CASSPRAAGLKNGYTF
j_call: TRBJ2-2; v_call: TRBV11-3; clone_size: -; d_call: -; cdr3_nt: TGTGCCAGCAGCTTTGGCCCACGCGGGGAGCTGTTTTTT; cdr3_aa: CASSFGPRGELFF
j_call: TRBJ1-2; v_call: TRBV19; clone_size: -; d_call: -; cdr3_nt: TGTGCCAGTAGTATATACAGGGCGGATGGCTACACCTTC; cdr3_aa: CASSIYRADGYTF
j_call: TRBJ2-1; v_call: TRBV7-2; clone_size: -; d_call: -; cdr3_nt: TGTGCCAGCAGCTTAGGTTGGGGGCTTGAGCAGTTCTTC; cdr3_aa: CASSLGWGLEQFF